This T cell receptor beta chain is drawn from a study of shared clonotypes between healthy human individuals. Assay used: immunoSEQ multiplex PCR; TCRdb lists only in-frame clones, some missing. The sample consists of over a million clones, more than 95% of them appearing once. Broader study findings: Larger richness was generally estimated for naive than memory subsets.

In the CD4+ fraction, cells were divided into CD45RA+ naive and CD45RA-negative memory subsets. Details on this clone: Antigen unknown.

The specimen was naive CD4+ T cells sorted from blood. The subset was: CD45RA+ positively selected. The clonotype comes from a man aged 30 to 45 in good health.

The CDR3 reads CASSSGTTNEQYF. In DNA, the CDR3 is TGTGCCAGCAGTTCCGGAACGACGAACGAGCAGTACTTC. V usage is TRBV6-6 and J usage is TRBJ2-7; D unresolved. With 4 bases removed from V and 5 bases from J, the gap between germline ends came to 12 bases. The CDR3 consists of 13 residues. Per germline, CDR1 MNHNY and CDR2 SVGAGI (reference sequence).